This record concerns one T cell receptor beta chain sequence. This clonotype was counted at least ten times. No antigen is known for it. Qualities for individual bases were not recorded, and no much larger clone is one base off. The treatment or condition label, as the study defines it: in vitro stimulation with specific CMV peptide epitopes to enrich CMV-specific T cells. This sample was sequenced with an Illumina HiSeq 1500. In TCRdb, the public reads were trimmed at Q25 with fastp and aligned with MiXCR, with productive beta chains retained. For every CDR3 protein sequence, its rows merge into one entry that carries the most common genes and DNA. A total of approximately 990,000 distinct CDR3 sequences appear in this sample, 30% to 40% of them only once. 10% to 15% of the sample is held by the ten biggest clonotypes. The sample belongs to a study of T cell repertoires in cytomegalovirus infection (dated by TCRdb to about 2019). Some background on the complete study: Peptide stimulations targeted recently identified HLA-C-restricted CMV epitopes, whose presentation resists viral immunomodulation, together with well-studied HLA-B-restricted epitopes. Donor HLA type was relevant to the analysis, as public TCR beta signatures indicated carriage of CMV infection together with the matching HLA type. What the authors observed across the whole study: In the ex vivo response, HLA-C-restricted CMV-specific TCR beta clonotypes were dominant, and in two of eight donors the single most frequent clonotype came from this HLA-C-restricted group. In both this cohort and an independent roughly 350-donor cohort, the cumulative frequency of public TCR beta family members distinguished carriers of CMV infection plus the relevant HLA type.

The germline V gene (reference sequence) provides CDR1 SEHNR and CDR2 FQNEAQ. V and J are truncated by 5 bases and 4 bases respectively, leaving an intervening sequence of 20 bases. Taken from cysteine to phenylalanine, the CDR3 has 16 residues. Only the CDR3 region is kept as DNA, spanning 48 bases read in frame from base 1. This receptor was taken from a human donor in good health (CMV status not recorded). Some clones in this sample may be carry-over from other donors' samples. Source: cultured CD8+ T cells from PBMCs, taken from culture after CMV antigen stimulation. This chain is built from TRBV7-9 and TRBJ1-1; possibly the D gene is TRBD1, per 5 matching bases. The bases read TGTGCCAGCAGCCCCCATATGAAGGGGCCGGGCACTGAAGCTTTCTTT. This sequence encodes CASSPHMKGPGTEAFF.